A single sample gave rise to the 32 T cell receptor beta chains below, sequenced in a study of blood T cell repertoires in COVID-19. TCRdb's table, derived via immunoSEQ multiplex PCR, lists solely in-frame clones and lacks some. Among roughly 250,000 clones listed, 82% were seen once. Sequencing was done on a sample of peripheral blood. The receptor set was obtained from a woman between 55 and 75 years old with active or convalescent COVID-19.

CDR3 sequence: CSAAGSTEAFF. The CDR3 DNA reads TGCAGTGCTGCAGGGTCCACTGAAGCTTTCTTT. This chain uses TRBV20-1 with TRBJ1-1, with D perhaps TRBD1 (5 bases). The CDR3 consists of 11 residues. Germline V gene sequence: CDR1 DFQATT, CDR2 SNEGSKA (reference sequence). V dropped 5 bases and J dropped 4 bases, with 8 bases sitting between them.

The DNA for the CDR3 is TGTGCCAGCAGAACCCGGACAAGGGGAAACACTGAAGCTTTCTTT. Its translation: CASRTRTRGNTEAFF. The V and J genes are TRBV6-5 and TRBJ1-1; TRBD1 might be the D (5 bases). Trimming stripped 6 bases from V and 2 bases from J, with 16 bases between. This CDR3 region has 15 residues. Germline CDR1 MNHEY, CDR2 SVGAGI.

This clone came up a few times. The J gene is TRBJ2-7, the V gene TRBV27, with 7 nucleotides matching TRBD2. Trimming took 6 bases from V and 3 from J; bases not matched to a gene: 8. CDR1 and CDR2 (germline): MNHEY, SMNVEV (reference sequence). The length of the CDR3 is 14 residues. This CDR3 is CASSPLGEGYEQYF. The CDR3, as DNA: TGTGCCAGCAGCCCCCTTGGGGAGGGCTACGAGCAGTACTTC.

The V gene is TRBV10-3, the J gene TRBJ2-1; the D gene is possibly TRBD1 (6 bases). Germline values: CDR1 ENHRY, CDR2 SYGVKD. The CDR3 runs to 18 residues. Trimming left V 0 bases short and J 2 bases short, with 17 bases between. CDR3 nucleotide sequence: TGTGCCATCAGTGAGTCCACCAGGGGCCCAACTACCTACAATGAGCAGTTCTTC. Residues: CAISESTRGPTTYNEQFF.

The gene calls are TRBV24-1 and TRBJ2-3, with 10 bases identical to TRBD1. This CDR3 spans 16 amino acids. Germline-derived CDR1 and CDR2 are KGHDR and SFDVKD. V trimming: 4 bases; J trimming: 3 bases; junction bases outside the gene matches: 6. The CDR3 here is CATSDPTGGATDTQYF. The CDR3 DNA sequence: TGTGCCACCAGTGACCCGACAGGGGGCGCGACAGATACGCAGTATTTT.

The chain recombines TRBV6-5 with TRBJ2-3; 9 bases line up with TRBD2. Germline trimming cut 5 bases from V and 2 bases from J; bases unmatched to any gene: 5. The CDR3 loop spans 15 amino acids. From germline, CDR1 is MNHEY and CDR2 SVGAGI. The CDR3 nucleotides read TGTGCCAGCAGTCATCTAGCGGGGTCCACAGATACGCAGTATTTT. It is translated as CASSHLAGSTDTQYF.

The CDR3 nucleotides are TGTGCCACCAGCAGGGGACTAGCGGGGGGCCAAGAGACCCAGTACTTC. It codes for CATSRGLAGGQETQYF. The V and J genes are TRBV15 and TRBJ2-5; TRBD2 aligns across 15 bases. The germline V gene has CDR1 LNHNV and CDR2 YYDKDF (reference sequence). The CDR3 is made up of 16 amino acids. Trimming removed 3 bases from V and 1 base from J; junction bases left unmatched: 0.

The V gene is TRBV12-3 or TRBV12-4, the J gene TRBJ1-1; D gene unclear. Trimming removed 3 bases at V and 3 bases at J, with 8 bases between. CDR3 length: 13 amino acids. The CDR3 DNA follows: TGTGCCAGCAGTTTTCAAGCGGACACTGAAGCTTTCTTT. Translation gives CASSFQADTEAFF.

The rearrangement joins TRBV11-1 to TRBJ2-7, with TRBD1 as a possible D gene (6 bases). The CDR3 spans 16 residues. V was pared by 5 bases and J by 7 bases, with 24 bases between. Germline values: CDR1 SGHAT, CDR2 FQDESV (reference sequence). The CDR3 region is CASSTGKVRGSREQYF. The DNA of the CDR3 is TGTGCCAGCAGCACCGGGAAGGTCAGGGGATCTCGGGAGCAGTACTTC.

The chain is built from TRBV6-2 or TRBV6-3 and TRBJ2-7, with 10 bases identical to TRBD2. CDR1 MNHEY and CDR2 SVGEGT come from the germline V gene. The CDR3 has 15 residues. V was clipped by 0 bases and J by 4 bases; unmatched bases: 3. The CDR3 here is CASSYSAAGGYEQYF. In nucleotides, the CDR3 is TGTGCCAGCAGTTACTCGGCAGCGGGGGGGTACGAGCAGTACTTC.

This clone was counted a single time. This chain uses TRBV7-2 with TRBJ1-5, with a possible D match to TRBD1 (6 bases). V lost 4 bases and J lost 7, with 20 bases in between. Germline V CDR1 and CDR2: SGHTA, FQGNSA. This CDR3 contains 16 residues. The CDR3 DNA is TGTGCCAGCAGCTCCCTATCACAGGGACCTTGGCAGCCCCAGCATTTT. Its translation: CASSSLSQGPWQPQHF. The entire variable domain, with the rest obtained from reference TRBV7-2 and TRBJ1-5, is as follows: GAGVSQSPSNKVTEKGKDVELRCDPISGHTALYWYRQSLGQGLEFLIYFQGNSAPDKSGLPSDRFSAERTGGSVSTLTIQRTQQEDSAVYLCASSSLSQGPWQPQHFGDGTRLSIL.

This clone was seen only a few times. The chain uses TRBV6-5 and TRBJ1-4, with D tentatively TRBD1 (6 bases). CDR3 length equals 15 residues. Germline CDR1 and CDR2: MNHEY and SVGAGI. Trimming shortened V by 0 bases and J by 8 bases, and 13 bases separated the two germline ends. CDR3 nucleotides: TGTGCCAGCAGTTACTCGGGGGCCCTCGGGGAAAAACTGTTTTTT. Protein sequence: CASSYSGALGEKLFF.

The chain recombines TRBV15 with TRBJ2-7, with a possible D match to TRBD1 (6 bases). The CDR3 totals 15 residues. V was trimmed by 5 bases and J by 3 bases, leaving 17 bases between them. Germline CDR1 and CDR2: LNHNV and YYDKDF (reference sequence). CDR3 DNA: TGTGCCACCAGCCCGGTGGGGGCCGCGGGCTACGAGCAGTACTTC. This sequence encodes CATSPVGAAGYEQYF.

The chain has TRBV6-5 and TRBJ2-2, with D possibly TRBD1 on 6 matching bases. V shed 4 bases and J shed 5 bases, with 17 bases lying between them. The CDR3 totals 16 residues. Germline V gene lookup returns CDR1 MNHEY and CDR2 SVGAGI. For the CDR3, the DNA is TGTGCCAGCAGTTTCGCCGGGACAAGGGGAACCGGGGAGCTGTTTTTT. This gives the protein CASSFAGTRGTGELFF.

The V call is TRBV28, the J call TRBJ2-1, with 10 bases lining up with TRBD2. The CDR3 runs to 14 residues. CDR1 and CDR2 (germline): MDHEN, SYDVKM. V was pared by 9 bases and J by 10 bases, with 12 bases of the junction left unmatched. As DNA, the CDR3 is TGTGCCAGTCTCAAAAGCGGGGGGGCTTGGGAGCAGTTCTTC. The encoded protein is CASLKSGGAWEQFF.

The V call is TRBV23-1, the J call TRBJ1-2; no reliable D call. TRBV23-1 is identified as an open reading frame with a role that is uncertain. V lost 0 bases and J lost 8, with 13 bases in between. The CDR3 has 14 amino acids. CDR3 in DNA: TGCGCCAGCAGTCAATCGAGGACTCAAGTAGGCTACACCTTC. Its translation: CASSQSRTQVGYTF.

The chain employs TRBV7-2 and TRBJ2-3; 8 positions agree with TRBD1. Trimming took 6 bases from V and 0 from J; bases not matched to a gene: 11. The germline V gene has CDR1 SGHTA and CDR2 FQGNSA. CDR3 length: 17 residues. The CDR3 region has the DNA TGTGCCAGCAGAACCGGACAGGGACTCGCTAGCACAGATACGCAGTATTTT. It codes for CASRTGQGLASTDTQYF.

V usage is TRBV7-9 and J usage is TRBJ1-1; no firm D call. V lost 4 bases and J 5 bases, leaving 14 bases between the germline ends. The germline V gene has CDR1 SEHNR and CDR2 FQNEAQ (reference sequence). CDR3 length: 14 residues. CDR3 bases: TGTGCCAGCAGCTCCCCACTGAGGTGGACTGAAGCTTTCTTT. This translates into CASSSPLRWTEAFF.

CDR3 loop: CASSSTRQPQHF. The CDR3 nucleotides are TGTGCCAGCAGCTCGACCAGGCAGCCCCAGCATTTT. This rearrangement joins TRBV7-2 to TRBJ1-5; D is ambiguous. Deletions cut 4 bases from V and 7 bases from J, with 8 bases between. Germline CDR1 and CDR2: SGHTA and FQGNSA. The CDR3 is 12 amino acids. Full variable domain (outside the CDR3, taken from reference TRBV7-2 and TRBJ1-5): GAGVSQSPSNKVTEKGKDVELRCDPISGHTALYWYRQSLGQGLEFLIYFQGNSAPDKSGLPSDRFSAERTGGSVSTLTIQRTQQEDSAVYLCASSSTRQPQHFGDGTRLSIL.

The J gene is TRBJ1-1, the V gene TRBV11-3; D gene unclear. The CDR3 contains 13 residues. Per germline, CDR1 SGHNT and CDR2 YENEEA. Trimming stripped 5 bases from V and 1 base from J, with 8 bases between. The CDR3 here is CASSASGNTEAFF. The CDR3 nucleotides are TGTGCCAGCAGCGCCTCGGGGAACACTGAAGCTTTCTTT.

This chain links TRBV5-1 with TRBJ2-7; no definite D call. The CDR3 is 14 residues long. V was pared by 4 bases and J by 0 bases, with 11 bases between. Per the germline V gene, CDR1 is SGHRS and CDR2 is YFSETQ. CDR3 DNA sequence: TGCGCCAGCAGCCTAGACTGGAGCTCCTACGAGCAGTACTTC. Translating gives CASSLDWSSYEQYF. Supplemented by reference TRBV5-1 and TRBJ2-7, the full variable domain reads KAGVTQTPRYLIKTRGQQVTLSCSPISGHRSVSWYQQTPGQGLQFLFEYFSETQRNKGNFPGRFSGRQFSNSRSEMNVSTLELGDSALYLCASSLDWSSYEQYFGPGTRLTVT.

The J gene is TRBJ1-4, the V gene TRBV5-1, with TRBD1 identical over 8 bases. The trim removed 0 bases at V and 3 bases at J, leaving 10 bases unmatched. Germline loops: CDR1 SGHRS, CDR2 YFSETQ. This CDR3 is built from 18 residues. CDR3 sequence: CASSLARGTGFSNEKLFF. The CDR3 DNA reads as TGCGCCAGCAGCTTGGCCCGGGGGACAGGTTTTTCTAATGAAAAACTGTTTTTT.

This rearrangement joins TRBV30 to TRBJ1-4; the D is unclear. Germline loops: CDR1 GTSNPN, CDR2 SVGIG (reference sequence). The V end was cut by 1 base, the J end by 8 bases, with 17 bases between. The CDR3 is 15 residues long. CDR3 sequence: CAWSDRISPGEKLFF. CDR3 in DNA: TGTGCCTGGAGTGACCGAATCTCCCCGGGGGAAAAACTGTTTTTT. The full variable domain, in which reference TRBV30 and TRBJ1-4 provide the parts outside the CDR3, is SQTIHQWPATLVQPVGSPLSLECTVEGTSNPNLYWYRQAAGRGLQLLFYSVGIGQISSEVPQNLSASRPQDRQFILSSKKLLLSDSGFYLCAWSDRISPGEKLFFGSGTQLSVL.

V and J are TRBV2 and TRBJ1-6, with unresolved D. The CDR3 contains 16 residues. Between the trimmed V and J ends, which lost 5 bases and 7 bases, there was a span of 18 bases. Germline V gene lookup returns CDR1 SNHLY and CDR2 FYNNEI. The CDR3 nucleotides are TGTGCCAGCAGTCCCCTCAAGAGGGTCCAAAATTCACCCCTCCACTTT. Protein product: CASSPLKRVQNSPLHF.

The V and J genes are TRBV19 and TRBJ1-5, with 8 bases lining up with TRBD1. Germline V gene lookup returns CDR1 LNHDA and CDR2 SQIVND (reference sequence). The CDR3 is 17 amino acids. The V and J ends lost 7 bases and 3 bases, in that order; junction bases with no gene match: 14. For the CDR3, the DNA is TGTGCCAGTATACCCTCCCCGGGACAGGACTTCAATCAGCCCCAGCATTTT. Translated: CASIPSPGQDFNQPQHF.

With respect to this clone: As the CDR3 is not closed by the conserved phenylalanine or tryptophan, this likely results from a read error. Because the CDR3's place on the DNA is in doubt, the DNA is left out and the CDR3 is given as listed by TCRdb. The genes are TRBV27 and TRBJ2-7; the DNA was not used to check the table's D call, TRBD2. Termini included, the CDR3 measures 14 amino acids. Germline loops: CDR1 MNHEY, CDR2 SMNVEV (reference sequence). The CDR3 loop reads CASSPWVQGAGLVL.

J is TRBJ1-1 and V is TRBV7-2; D gene unclear. Per the germline V gene, CDR1 is SGHTA and CDR2 is FQGNSA. The CDR3 sequence is 15 residues long. Trimming removed 1 base at V and 2 bases at J, with 11 bases between. The CDR3 here is CASSLGSTTNTEAFF. The CDR3 DNA reads TGTGCCAGCAGCTTAGGATCGACAACTAACACTGAAGCTTTCTTT. Using reference TRBV7-2 and TRBJ1-1 for the parts outside the CDR3, the full variable domain is GAGVSQSPSNKVTEKGKDVELRCDPISGHTALYWYRQSLGQGLEFLIYFQGNSAPDKSGLPSDRFSAERTGGSVSTLTIQRTQQEDSAVYLCASSLGSTTNTEAFFGQGTRLTVV.

This chain links TRBV6-5 with TRBJ1-2; 10 bases agree with TRBD1. V gave up 7 bases and J gave up 7 bases; unmatched junction bases: 6. Germline loops: CDR1 MNHEY, CDR2 SVGAGI. The CDR3 is 13 amino acids. DNA of the CDR3: TGTGCCAGCAAAGGGACAGGGGAGGGTGGCTACACCTTC. Its translation is CASKGTGEGGYTF.

The chain employs TRBV7-6 and TRBJ2-2; 10 nucleotides agree with TRBD1. Germline V gene sequence: CDR1 SGHVS, CDR2 FNYEAQ. V was pared by 5 bases and J by 5 bases, with 8 bases of the junction left unmatched. This CDR3 comprises 16 residues. This chain's CDR3 is CASSPGQGMETGELFF. CDR3 nucleotides: TGTGCCAGCAGCCCGGGACAGGGGATGGAGACCGGGGAGCTGTTTTTT.

The genes are TRBV28 and TRBJ1-1; 10 positions match TRBD1. Germline CDR1 and CDR2: MDHEN and SYDVKM. This CDR3 comprises 12 residues. With V trimmed by 3 bases and J by 8 bases, 0 bases remained unmatched. The DNA of the CDR3 is TGTGCCAGCAGTTTGGACAGGGGGGAAGCTTTCTTT. As protein: CASSLDRGEAFF.

This rearrangement joins TRBV9 to TRBJ1-2; D might be TRBD1 (5 bases). This CDR3 is 15 amino acids long. The germline CDR1 and CDR2 sequences are SGDLS and YYNGEE. The ends were cut back, 0 bases at V and 0 bases at J, with 9 bases in the middle. CDR3 residues: CASSVGGGANYGYTF. CDR3 bases: TGTGCCAGCAGCGTAGGTGGAGGGGCTAACTATGGCTACACCTTC.

V gene TRBV6-4 combines with J gene TRBJ2-4; D is uncertain. Germline CDR1 MRHNA, CDR2 SNTAGT. This CDR3 has 12 residues. Between the trimmed V and J ends, which lost 7 bases and 4 bases, there was a span of 8 bases. The CDR3 reads CASTGRKNIQYF. Written as DNA, the CDR3 is TGTGCCAGCACTGGCAGGAAAAACATTCAGTACTTC.